Following are 19 T cell receptor beta chains from one sample sequenced in a study of T cells in women clearing cervical HPV infection. Only in-frame clones appear in the TCRdb table, and some are missing; sequencing was by immunoSEQ multiplex PCR. This sample carries tens of thousands of clones, with more than 0.8% going to the ten biggest clones. The source material was blood buffy coat. The source is a woman between 18 and 69 years old with a cervical HPV16 infection that either progressed to CIN3+ or cleared (not recorded which).

Comment on this clone: The CDR3 end lies 3 residues beyond the end of the read and is filled in from the germline J gene. The chain joins TRBV12-3 or TRBV12-4 to TRBJ1-6; TRBD1 aligns across 8 bases. This CDR3 contains 13 residues. Trimming took 5 bases from V and 7 from J; bases not matched to a gene: 1. CDR3: CASSGQGNSPLHF. The CDR3 bases that were read are TGTGCCAGCAGTGGACAGGGAAATTCACCC.

About this clone itself: The read gets to within 3 residues of the CDR3 end, and the germline J gene fills in the rest. J is TRBJ2-2 and V is TRBV5-8; 8 bases map to TRBD1. The CDR3 has 15 amino acids. Germline values: CDR1 SGHTS, CDR2 YDEGEE. Trimming took 3 bases from V and 4 from J; bases not matched to a gene: 5. The CDR3 region is CASSSGTGPTGELFF. CDR3 bases read: TGTGCCAGCAGCTCCGGGACAGGACCCACCGGGGAG.

As to this clone: One end of the junction fails to match germline, which may point to a read error. The read falls 3 residues short of the CDR3 end, and the missing part is taken from the germline J gene. The same CDR3 can be traced to other DNA sequences in this sample. J is TRBJ1-2 and V is TRBV2; TRBD1 aligns across 9 bases. The CDR3 runs 15 residues. Germline CDR1 and CDR2: SNHLY and FYNNEI. CDR3 bases read: TGTGCCAGCAGTGAAGGACAGGGGGAACTCTATGGG. Translated: CASSEGQGELYG. The CDR3, in full, reads CASSEGQGELYGYTF.

As concerns this clone: One end of the junction varies from germline; a read error may be responsible. Other nucleotide sequences in the sample specify the same CDR3. This CDR3 is CASSLEGVGSGNTIYF. CDR3 DNA, as far as it was read: TGCGCCAGCAGCTTGGAAGGGGTCGGCTCTGGAAACACT. The rearrangement links TRBV5-1 to TRBJ1-3, with D tentatively TRBD1 (5 bases). Sequencing ends 3 residues short of the CDR3 end; the germline J gene provides the rest. Germline assignment: CDR1 SGHRS and CDR2 YFSETQ. This CDR3 is 16 amino acids long. Full variable domain (rest looked up from reference TRBV5-1 and TRBJ1-3): KAGVTQTPRYLIKTRGQQVTLSCSPISGHRSVSWYQQTPGQGLQFLFEYFSETQRNKGNFPGRFSGRQFSNSRSEMNVSTLELGDSALYLCASSLEGVGSGNTIYFGEGSWLTVV.

Regarding this clone: Read coverage stops 3 residues before the CDR3 terminus; the germline J gene supplies the remainder. The rearrangement joins TRBV20-1 to TRBJ2-3; no clear D. The germline CDR1 and CDR2 sequences are DFQATT and SNEGSKA (reference sequence). The CDR3 length is 12 residues. Incomplete CDR3 DNA: TGCAGTGCCCTAGTAGGTCAAGAGACG. Encoded protein: CSALVGQET. The CDR3 reads in full as CSALVGQETQYF.

In the case of this clone: The read terminates 3 residues before the CDR3 end, so the remaining end is supplied by the germline J gene. The chain is built from TRBV7-3 and TRBJ1-1; D is perhaps TRBD1 (5 bases). The CDR3 spans 12 residues. Germline loops: CDR1 SGHTA, CDR2 FQGTGA. The CDR3 DNA, read in part, is TGTGCCAGCAGCTTAACCGGGGGGAGG. Translating it yields CASSLTGGR. In full, the CDR3 is CASSLTGGRAFF.

Details on this clone: The DNA ends 3 residues before the CDR3 does, and the rest of the CDR3 is filled in from the germline J gene. V is TRBV12-3 or TRBV12-4 and J is TRBJ2-7; 7 bases line up with TRBD1. The trim removed 4 bases at V and 1 base at J, leaving 4 bases unmatched. This CDR3 is 14 amino acids long. The CDR3 sequence: CASSSQGPSYEQYF. CDR3 bases read: TGTGCCAGCAGTTCACAGGGGCCATCCTACGAG.

About this clone: The junction does not match germline at one end; this may be a read error. The read finishes 3 residues shy of the CDR3 end, and the germline J gene is used to complete it. Other DNA sequences in the sample encode the same CDR3. This rearrangement joins TRBV2 to TRBJ1-2; no clear D gene. The CDR3 contains 14 residues. CDR1 and CDR2 from the germline V gene are SNHLY and FYNNEI. The part of the CDR3 DNA that was read is TGTGCCAGCAGTGAAGAGGGCAGCACCTATGGA. Its translation is CASSEEGSTYG. The whole CDR3 protein is CASSEEGSTYGYTF.

On this clone itself: An end of the junction does not agree with germline; a read error may underlie this. The read halts 3 residues ahead of the CDR3 end, with the missing end drawn from the germline J gene. The same CDR3 arises from other DNA sequences in this sample as well. The V gene is TRBV19, the J gene TRBJ1-3; D remains unclear. CDR1 LNHDA and CDR2 SQIVND come from the germline V gene (reference sequence). The CDR3 has 17 residues. CDR3 bases read: TGTGCCAGTAGTATAGTATCGACGGGTCTCTCTGGAAACACG. Amino acid sequence: CASSIVSTGLSGNT. The whole CDR3 sequence reads CASSIVSTGLSGNTIYF.

A note on this clone: The DNA ends 3 residues before the CDR3 does, and the rest of the CDR3 is filled in from the germline J gene. The J gene is TRBJ2-3, the V gene TRBV6-1; 10 bases are shared with TRBD2. Germline V gives CDR1 MNHNS, CDR2 SASEGT. The CDR3 runs to 16 residues. After removal of 4 bases from V and 2 bases from J, the junction contained 6 bases not matched to a gene. Here the CDR3 reads CASSGAGLAYTDTQYF. Incomplete CDR3 DNA: TGTGCCAGCAGTGGAGCGGGACTAGCGTACACAGATACG.

Concerning this clone itself: The CDR3 end is not reached by the read, which stops 3 residues before it; the germline J gene fills it in. The rearrangement links TRBV2 to TRBJ1-2, with D possibly TRBD1 on 5 matching bases. Per germline, CDR1 SNHLY and CDR2 FYNNEI. The CDR3 extends over 16 amino acids. CDR3 in amino acids: CASRGREGFSYNDYTF. CDR3 DNA (partial): TGTGCCAGCAGGGGCAGGGAGGGTTTCTCCTACAATGAC.

A note on this clone: The CDR3 end lies 3 residues beyond the end of the read and is filled in from the germline J gene. The chain uses TRBV6-2 or TRBV6-3 and TRBJ2-3; no definite D call. Germline V CDR1 and CDR2: MNHEY, SVGEGT. The CDR3 covers 17 residues. Trimming removed 6 bases at V and 0 bases at J, with 19 bases between. The CDR3 DNA, read in part, is TGTGCCAGCAGAGTTCATTTGGTGACACTTAGCACAGATACG. Its protein product is CASRVHLVTLSTDT. In full, the CDR3 reads CASRVHLVTLSTDTQYF.

A note on this clone: The read terminates 3 residues before the CDR3 end, so the remaining end is supplied by the germline J gene. The chain links TRBV6-1 to TRBJ1-1; 7 bases agree with TRBD1. The CDR3 has 15 residues. Germline CDR1 reads MNHNS; CDR2 reads SASEGT. The V and J ends lost 4 bases and 5 bases, in that order; junction bases with no gene match: 10. The CDR3 sequence: CASSVRTGTGTEAFF. Partial CDR3 DNA: TGTGCCAGCAGTGTTAGGACAGGCACAGGGACTGAA.

A word on this clone: The read terminates 3 residues ahead of where the CDR3 ends, so the germline J gene completes it. The chain joins TRBV7-9 to TRBJ2-4, with 7 nucleotides matching TRBD1. The CDR3 covers 14 residues. CDR1 and CDR2 from the germline V gene are SEHNR and FQNEAQ (reference sequence). CDR3: CASSPPGQLSGQYF. CDR3 bases read: TGTGCCAGCAGTCCTCCGGGACAGTTGAGTGGT.

Of note for this clone: Coverage ceases 3 residues before the CDR3 finishes, and the germline J gene fills in the end. V gene TRBV20-1 combines with J gene TRBJ1-2; TRBD1 matches 7 bases. The V segment lost 0 bases and the J segment 2 bases; nucleotides outside the gene matches: 3. The CDR3 consists of 14 residues. Germline CDR1 and CDR2: DFQATT and SNEGSKA (reference sequence). CDR3 DNA (partial): TGCAGTGCTAGAGATTACAGGGGCAACTATGGC. Translation: CSARDYRGNYG. The whole CDR3 protein reads CSARDYRGNYGYTF.

With regard to this clone: The DNA ends 3 residues before the CDR3 does, and the rest of the CDR3 is filled in from the germline J gene. This chain uses TRBV19 with TRBJ2-4, with D maybe TRBD1 (6 bases). This CDR3 has 13 amino acids. Germline V lookup: CDR1 LNHDA, CDR2 SQIVND (reference sequence). The CDR3 reads CASSTRQAYGQYF. The covered CDR3 bases are TGTGCCAGTAGTACCCGACAGGCCTATGGT.

In the case of this clone: The read ends 3 residues before the CDR3 terminus; that terminus is restored from the germline J gene. The chain uses TRBV12-5 and TRBJ2-2, with D perhaps TRBD2 (5 bases). Germline CDR1 and CDR2: LGHNT and FRNRAP. Trimming took off 3 bases at V and 0 bases at J, with 11 bases between the two ends. This CDR3 has 16 residues. The CDR3 loop reads CASGFVEGANTGELFF. The CDR3 bases that were read are TGTGCTAGTGGTTTCGTTGAGGGCGCGAACACCGGGGAG. The variable domain in full, completed from reference TRBV12-5 and TRBJ2-2, reads DARVTQTPRHKVTEMGQEVTMRCQPILGHNTVFWYRQTMMQGLELLAYFRNRAPLDDSGMPKDRFSAEMPDATLATLKIQPSEPRDSAVYFCASGFVEGANTGELFFGEGSRLTVL.

Notes on this clone: The read is 3 residues too short to cover the CDR3 end, so that end is filled in from the germline J gene. This chain joins TRBV7-3 and TRBJ2-1, with 7 bases that match TRBD1. V shed 5 bases, J shed 2 bases, and the junction held 3 bases outside the gene matches. Germline values: CDR1 SGHTA, CDR2 FQGTGA. The CDR3 consists of 14 residues. The CDR3 loop reads CASSHGTAYNEQFF. The CDR3 DNA, read in part, is TGTGCCAGCAGCCACGGGACAGCCTACAATGAG.

Note on this clone: The CDR3 is cut off 3 residues early in the read; its end comes from the germline J gene. The rearrangement links TRBV20-1 to TRBJ1-1; 7 nucleotides agree with TRBD1. J gave up 2 bases and V 6 bases, and 9 bases lay outside the gene matches. The CDR3 has 14 amino acids. CDR1 DFQATT and CDR2 SNEGSKA come from the germline V gene (reference sequence). CDR3 residues: CSAGPGGVNTEAFF. The covered CDR3 bases are TGCAGTGCAGGACCAGGGGGTGTCAACACTGAA.